The present entry profiles one T cell receptor (beta chain) with its context. Its antigen is as yet unknown. This sample was included in a study of cytomegalovirus exposure and HLA in healthy donors. Study-wide points: In a later analysis, at a false discovery rate of 0.05, 15,000 to 20,000 TCR beta sequences were associated with HLA alleles. Across donors, presence/absence analyses took sequencing depth to be roughly uniform.

60 Vbeta and 13 Jbeta primers were used in PCR. TCRdb's table, derived via immunoSEQ multiplex PCR, lists solely in-frame clones and lacks some. The data contain about 98,000 clones, around 80% of them seen just once; the ten biggest clones take up approximately 15%. CDR3 length equals 14 residues. In germline, CDR1 is SGHAT, CDR2 FQNNGV. Trimming removed 6 bases from V and 3 bases from J, with 9 bases in between. The sample was PBMCs. The chain couples TRBV11-2 to TRBJ1-6; D gene uncertain. The source is a man between 60 and 75 years old in good health and CMV-seropositive. Here the CDR3 reads CASRLTSYNSPLHF. DNA of the CDR3: TGTGCCAGCAGGCTGACAAGCTATAATTCACCCCTCCACTTT.